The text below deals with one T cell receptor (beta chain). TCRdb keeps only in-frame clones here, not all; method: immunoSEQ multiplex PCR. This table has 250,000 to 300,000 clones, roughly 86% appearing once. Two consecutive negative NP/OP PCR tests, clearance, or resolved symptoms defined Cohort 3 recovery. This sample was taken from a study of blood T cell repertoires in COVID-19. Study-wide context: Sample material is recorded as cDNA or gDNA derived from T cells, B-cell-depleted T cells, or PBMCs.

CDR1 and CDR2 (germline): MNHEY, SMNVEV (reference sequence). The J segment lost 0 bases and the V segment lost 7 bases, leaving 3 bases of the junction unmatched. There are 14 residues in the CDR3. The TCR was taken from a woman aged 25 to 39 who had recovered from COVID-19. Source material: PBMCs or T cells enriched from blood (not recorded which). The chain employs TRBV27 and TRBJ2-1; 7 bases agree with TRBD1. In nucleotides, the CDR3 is TGTGCCAGCAAGACAGGGAGCTCCTACAATGAGCAGTTCTTC. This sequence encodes CASKTGSSYNEQFF.